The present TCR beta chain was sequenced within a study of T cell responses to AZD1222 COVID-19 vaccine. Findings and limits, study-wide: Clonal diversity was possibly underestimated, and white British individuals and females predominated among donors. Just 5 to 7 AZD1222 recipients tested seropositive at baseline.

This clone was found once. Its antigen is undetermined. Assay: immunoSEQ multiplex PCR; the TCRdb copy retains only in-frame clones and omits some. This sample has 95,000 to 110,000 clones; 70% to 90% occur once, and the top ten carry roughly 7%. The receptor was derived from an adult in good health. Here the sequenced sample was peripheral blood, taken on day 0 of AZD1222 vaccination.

The CDR3 reads CASSHYRNEQFF. As DNA, the CDR3 is TGTGCCAGCAGCCATTATCGAAATGAGCAGTTCTTC. The rearrangement links TRBV5-4 to TRBJ2-1; D is unclear. V dropped 4 bases and J dropped 7 bases, with 9 bases sitting between them. Germline CDR1 is SGHNT and CDR2 is YYREEE (reference sequence). The CDR3 runs 12 residues.